This T cell receptor beta chain appears in the sequencing data of a study of tumor and adjacent non-tumor tissue in lung cancer. In the study overall: Patients were aged roughly 30 to 76, ten or so men and 4 to 6 women, stage I to III. Approximately 4 million productive TCRbeta reads were obtained per sample on average. Study-wide results and caveats: Higher tumor TCR diversity was associated with shorter survival.

The template was RNA from unsorted bulk tissue. The normal lung tissue was taken more than 3 cm from the tumor edge. About this clonotype: The antigen is not known.

The CDR3 contains 13 residues. Per germline, CDR1 DFQATT and CDR2 SNEGSKA (reference sequence). The library came from three nested PCR rounds adapted from ARM-PCR protocols. One entry per CDR3 protein results from TCRdb running MiXCR on the multiplex PCR reads. Among 100,000 or so distinct CDR3 sequences listed, more than 55% were seen once. The sequence was obtained from a young man with non-small cell lung cancer. The chain employs TRBV20-1 and TRBJ1-5, with D maybe TRBD1 (7 bases). The J call may be mistaken, given a closer DNA end match to TRBJ2-3. Specimen: distant non-tumor lung tissue. The CDR3 DNA reads as TGCAGTGCCCCCAAAGGAGGGGGCCAGCCTCAGTATTTT. Its protein is CSAPKGGGQPQYF.